This TCR beta chain appears in the sequencing data of a study of T cell repertoires in cytomegalovirus infection. This clonotype was detected once. The V and J ends lost 6 bases and 9 bases, in that order; junction bases with no gene match: 14. Per the germline V gene, CDR1 is SGHKS and CDR2 is YYEKEE (reference sequence). The CDR3 runs 14 residues. In TCRdb, the reads were re-called with MiXCR into one record per CDR3 protein. The table lists around 740,000 distinct CDR3 sequences, approximately 40% of them singletons. This TCR derives from a human donor in good health (CMV status not recorded). Some clones in this sample may be carry-over from other donors' samples. Sample: PBMCs. The rearrangement uses TRBV5-5 and TRBJ1-1, with TRBD1 matching over 7 bases. CDR3 DNA: TGTGCCAGCAACTTATCGACAGGGAGAGCAAAAGCTTTCTTT. This gives the protein CASNLSTGRAKAFF.